This TCR beta chain originates from a study of blood T cell repertoires in COVID-19. In the study overall: Recovered status in Cohort 3 required two negative PCRs, clearance, or symptom resolution.

V lost 6 bases, J lost 5 bases, and 13 bases stayed unmatched. Germline V gene data show CDR1 as MNHEY and CDR2 as SVGAGI. The CDR3 is 15 residues long. Sequencing used immunoSEQ multiplex PCR; TCRdb keeps in-frame clones, though not all of them. This table has fewer than 250,000 clones, around nine tenths appearing once. The clonotype was recovered from a man aged 30 to 39 in a cohort exposed to, infected with or recovered from COVID-19 (not recorded which). The chain couples TRBV6-5 to TRBJ2-7, with 7 bases matching TRBD1. Sequencing was carried out using PBMCs or T cells enriched from blood (not recorded which). CDR3 amino acids: CASSSRGSKYHEQYF. In nucleotides, the CDR3 is TGTGCCAGCAGCTCCAGGGGGAGCAAATACCACGAGCAGTACTTC.